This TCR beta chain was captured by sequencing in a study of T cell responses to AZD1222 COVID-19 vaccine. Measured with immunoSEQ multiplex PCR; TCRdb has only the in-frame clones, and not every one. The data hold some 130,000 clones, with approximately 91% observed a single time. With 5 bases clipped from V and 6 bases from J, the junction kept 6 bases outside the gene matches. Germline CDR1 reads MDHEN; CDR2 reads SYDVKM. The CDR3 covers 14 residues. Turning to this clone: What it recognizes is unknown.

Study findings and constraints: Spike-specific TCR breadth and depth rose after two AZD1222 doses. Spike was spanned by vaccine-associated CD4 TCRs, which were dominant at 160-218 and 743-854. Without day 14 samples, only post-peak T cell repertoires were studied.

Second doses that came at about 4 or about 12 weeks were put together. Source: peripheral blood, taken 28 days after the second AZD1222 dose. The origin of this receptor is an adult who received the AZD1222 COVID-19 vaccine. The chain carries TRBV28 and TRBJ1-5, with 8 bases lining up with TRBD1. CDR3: CASSPGQGTQPQHF. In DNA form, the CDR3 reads TGTGCCAGCAGTCCAGGACAGGGTACTCAGCCCCAGCATTTT.